This TCR beta chain was identified during a study of CD8+ T cells in alopecia areata. Overall study results and limits: Scalp samples also contribute reads from the resident alphabeta T cells found in normal skin.

A note on this clone: Antigen specificity is unknown. This sample includes further DNA sequences coding for the same CDR3.

Sequencing used cDNA as its template, made by extracting RNA and reverse transcribing it. Generated by immunoSEQ multiplex PCR, the TCRdb table keeps only in-frame clones and is missing some. The sample shows approximately 170,000 clones, around 59% of them seen only once. CDR3 length: 13 amino acids. V shed 0 bases and J shed 0 bases, with 6 bases lying between them. CDR1 is GTSNPN and CDR2 is SVGIG in the germline V gene (reference sequence). Treatment specified: oral pan-JAK inhibitor, 5-10 mg twice daily. The sequences come from CD4+ T cells sorted from blood, collected at week 24, from a patient treated with tofacitinib. V is TRBV30 and J is TRBJ2-7; D might be TRBD1 (6 bases). The TCR sequence derives from a human donor with alopecia areata. The DNA of the CDR3 is TGTGCCTGGAGTGTACAGGGCTCCTACGAGCAGTACTTC. Translating gives CAWSVQGSYEQYF.